The sequence of this TCR beta chain was determined in a study of Ad26.COV2.S vaccination and SARS-CoV-2 variants. The treatment was: around 19 received Ad26.COV2.S at low or high dose, single or two shots; five or six received placebo; per-sample allocation not given. Sampling occurred on day 63 after the first vaccine or placebo injection. The germline gives CDR1 KGHSH, CDR2 LQKENI. The CDR3 extends over 16 amino acids. The V and J ends lost 1 base and 0 bases respectively, with 12 bases between them. Clones were sequenced by immunoSEQ multiplex PCR, and TCRdb holds only the in-frame ones, with some missing. The table records about 350,000 clones, 85% to 90% of them present only once.

This chain joins TRBV18 and TRBJ1-1; D unresolved. This clonotype originated in a person aged 18-60 years who received the Ad26.COV2.S COVID-19 vaccine or a placebo. The material sequenced was peripheral blood, taken in a trial of Ad26.COV2.S vaccine versus placebo. The CDR3 spells CASSPLRIGMNTEAFF. The DNA of the CDR3 is TGTGCCAGCTCACCACTCCGCATTGGAATGAACACTGAAGCTTTCTTT.